The 17 T cell receptor beta chains listed next were all sequenced from one sample in a study of blood T cell repertoires in COVID-19. Measured with immunoSEQ multiplex PCR; TCRdb has only the in-frame clones, and not every one. The sample records 85,000 to 90,000 clones, roughly 84% being singletons. Sequencing was performed on peripheral blood. The receptor set was obtained from a man between 65 and 79 years old with acute or convalescent COVID-19.

The chain carries TRBV4-1 and TRBJ2-7, with 10 bases that match TRBD2. With V trimmed by 5 bases and J by 1 base, 5 bases remained unmatched. Germline V gives CDR1 MGHRA, CDR2 YSYEKL. The CDR3 runs 15 residues. CDR3 loop: CASSRTSGDSYEQYF. The CDR3 DNA reads TGCGCCAGCAGCAGGACTAGCGGCGATTCCTACGAGCAGTACTTC.

This clone was seen just once. This chain links TRBV5-1 with TRBJ2-1; 7 bases agree with TRBD2. The trim removed 4 bases at V and 8 bases at J, leaving 15 bases unmatched. There are 16 residues in the CDR3. Germline V gives CDR1 SGHRS, CDR2 YFSETQ. CDR3 protein: CASSPGLVGSSDEQFF. CDR3 DNA sequence: TGCGCCAGCAGCCCTGGACTAGTTGGGTCCTCGGATGAGCAGTTCTTC. Looking up the rest from reference TRBV5-1 and TRBJ2-1 gives the full variable domain: KAGVTQTPRYLIKTRGQQVTLSCSPISGHRSVSWYQQTPGQGLQFLFEYFSETQRNKGNFPGRFSGRQFSNSRSEMNVSTLELGDSALYLCASSPGLVGSSDEQFFGPGTRLTVL.

The V call is TRBV24-1, the J call TRBJ2-1; TRBD1 matches at 7 bases. The germline V gene encodes CDR1 KGHDR and CDR2 SFDVKD. The V gene end was trimmed by 9 bases and the J gene end by 7 bases; junction bases not matched to a gene: 5. The CDR3 length is 12 residues. In DNA, the CDR3 is TGTGCCACCCAGGGGGATGGGAATGAGCAGTTCTTC. Protein: CATQGDGNEQFF.

The CDR3 sequence is CASNGETQYF. In DNA form, the CDR3 reads TGTGCCAGCAACGGGGAGACCCAGTACTTC. The chain carries TRBV11-2 and TRBJ2-5, with unresolved D. Germline CDR1 reads SGHAT; CDR2 reads FQNNGV. Trimming removed 7 bases from V and 5 bases from J, with 5 bases in between. CDR3 length: 10 amino acids.

The chain couples TRBV20-1 to TRBJ1-4; D is unresolved. Matching the DNA end better, TRBJ2-2 makes the J call doubtful. Germline assignment: CDR1 DFQATT and CDR2 SNEGSKA (reference sequence). The CDR3 covers 11 residues. CDR3 in amino acids: CSAREAGELFF. The CDR3, as DNA: TGCAGTGCTAGAGAGGCAGGGGAGCTGTTTTTT.

This sequence joins TRBV5-5 and TRBJ2-3; D uncertain. Germline assignment: CDR1 SGHKS and CDR2 YYEKEE (reference sequence). This CDR3 has 14 residues. V lost 6 bases to trimming and J lost 5 bases, with 16 bases between them. CDR3 DNA sequence: TGTGCCAGCATCCCGGGTTCGGGTAGAGATACGCAGTATTTT. This codes for CASIPGSGRDTQYF.

J is TRBJ2-2 and V is TRBV28; 7 bases are a match to TRBD1. Germline CDR1 reads MDHEN; CDR2 reads SYDVKM. This CDR3 has 13 amino acids. J gave up 5 bases and V 7 bases, and 4 bases lay outside the gene matches. CDR3 sequence reads: CASKDRVTGELFF. CDR3 DNA sequence: TGTGCCAGCAAAGACAGGGTAACCGGGGAGCTGTTTTTT.

This clone was counted once. The V and J genes are TRBV28 and TRBJ1-4; D gene uncertain. CDR1 is MDHEN, CDR2 SYDVKM, per germline. Trimming stripped 5 bases from V and 4 bases from J, with 11 bases between. The CDR3 consists of 14 residues. CDR3 residues: CASSVRPSNEKLFF. As DNA, the CDR3 is TGTGCCAGCAGTGTACGCCCGAGTAATGAAAAACTGTTTTTT.

The DNA of the CDR3 is TGTGCCAGCTCACCACCGACAGTGGATACGCAGTATTTT. It specifies CASSPPTVDTQYF. The rearrangement links TRBV18 to TRBJ2-3; tentatively, D is TRBD1 (5 bases). The V and J ends lost 0 bases and 6 bases respectively, with 7 bases between them. This CDR3 is built from 13 residues. From germline, CDR1 is KGHSH and CDR2 LQKENI.

The V call is TRBV4-1, the J call TRBJ2-2; 14 bases fit TRBD2. The germline V gene has CDR1 MGHRA and CDR2 YSYEKL. The CDR3 is 17 amino acids. The J segment lost 4 bases and the V segment lost 4 bases, leaving 5 bases of the junction unmatched. In DNA, the CDR3 is TGCGCCAGCAGCCTGACTAGCGGGGGGGCGGTCACCGGGGAGCTGTTTTTT. Its translation is CASSLTSGGAVTGELFF.

The genes are TRBV15 and TRBJ1-1; D not certain. Per the germline V gene, CDR1 is LNHNV and CDR2 is YYDKDF (reference sequence). Trimming left V 1 base short and J 1 base short, with 7 bases between. This CDR3 has 14 amino acids. The CDR3 region is CATSRGSQNTEAFF. The CDR3 bases are TGTGCCACCAGCAGAGGAAGCCAGAACACTGAAGCTTTCTTT.

V is TRBV11-2 and J is TRBJ1-1; TRBD1 might be the D (5 bases). V was trimmed by 6 bases and J by 3 bases, leaving 20 bases between them. The CDR3 has 16 residues. The germline V gene encodes CDR1 SGHAT and CDR2 FQNNGV. The CDR3: CASSLRSPWGDTEAFF. The CDR3, as DNA: TGTGCCAGCAGTCTTCGCTCCCCATGGGGCGACACTGAAGCTTTCTTT.

The V gene is TRBV7-3, the J gene TRBJ2-1; D is perhaps TRBD1 (5 bases). The CDR3 loop spans 15 amino acids. Germline V gives CDR1 SGHTA, CDR2 FQGTGA. V dropped 2 bases and J dropped 2 bases, with 10 bases sitting between them. CDR3 sequence reads: CASSLVGEPYNEQFF. The DNA for the CDR3 is TGTGCCAGCAGCTTAGTAGGGGAACCCTACAATGAGCAGTTCTTC. The whole variable domain, filled in from reference TRBV7-3 and TRBJ2-1, reads GAGVSQTPSNKVTEKGKYVELRCDPISGHTALYWYRQSLGQGPEFLIYFQGTGAADDSGLPNDRFFAVRPEGSVSTLKIQRTERGDSAVYLCASSLVGEPYNEQFFGPGTRLTVL.

This clone was observed a few times. The chain joins TRBV29-1 to TRBJ1-1, with 8 bases identical to TRBD1. V was clipped by 7 bases and J by 4 bases; unmatched bases: 8. Per the germline V gene, CDR1 is SQVTM and CDR2 is ANQGSEA. The CDR3 is 13 amino acids. Here the CDR3 reads CSAGQGAVTEAFF. For the CDR3, the DNA is TGCAGCGCAGGACAGGGAGCGGTCACTGAAGCTTTCTTT.

This clone was seen a single time. The chain joins TRBV19 to TRBJ1-6; D ambiguous. V lost 7 bases and J lost 1, with 11 bases in between. CDR3 size: 15 residues. Germline-derived CDR1 and CDR2 are LNHDA and SQIVND (reference sequence). This chain's CDR3 is CASTGTRSYNSPLHF. The CDR3 bases are TGTGCCAGTACAGGAACTAGGTCCTATAATTCACCCCTCCACTTT.

This sequence joins TRBV4-1 and TRBJ2-7, with a possible D match to TRBD2 (6 bases). Germline CDR1 reads MGHRA; CDR2 reads YSYEKL. CDR3 size: 14 residues. Trimming pared 1 base from V and 7 bases from J, leaving 14 bases between. The CDR3 DNA sequence: TGCGCCAGCAGCCAAGTCGGAGGGGTCGGGGAGCAGTACTTC. It specifies CASSQVGGVGEQYF.

J is TRBJ1-4 and V is TRBV5-6; 8 nucleotides line up with TRBD1. Germline CDR1 and CDR2: SGHDT and YYEEEE. With V trimmed by 4 bases and J by 13 bases, 6 bases remained unmatched. The CDR3 consists of 12 residues. The chain's CDR3 is CASSAGTGRLFF. CDR3 coding DNA: TGTGCCAGCAGCGCCGGGACAGGACGACTGTTTTTT.